The clone carrying this T cell receptor (beta chain) was counted ten times or more. Its specificity is unknown. The length of the CDR3 is 14 residues. The V gene lost 5 bases and the J gene lost 1 base, with 11 bases spanning the gap. The germline CDR1 and CDR2 sequences are MNHEY and SMNVEV (reference sequence). The sample comes from a study of regulatory T cells in long-lasting Graves disease. Construction of TCR beta libraries relied on iRepertoire HTBI primers and on Arm-PCR targeting CDR3 regions. TCRdb independently ran MiXCR on the multiplex PCR reads; one entry per CDR3 protein. The table records 440,000 or so distinct CDR3 sequences, about a sixth of them present only once. Time point given: newly diagnosed GD, antithyroid drugs for less than 3 months. Making the TCR library involved RNA that had been extracted from PBMCs. Graves' disease was diagnosed by American Thyroid Association guidelines.

General study findings and limits: Patients with persistent disease shared over 2,500 public clonotypes, outpacing the approximately 950 shared by new patients.

This sample also appeared in a second study, on T cells in Graves' hyperthyroidism and ophthalmopathy.

The starting material was peripheral blood mononuclear cells (PBMCs), obtained at new diagnosis, from a patient treated with antithyroid drugs. The sequence derives from a woman aged 25 to 39 with Graves disease. The V and J genes are TRBV27 and TRBJ1-1; D is possibly TRBD1 (5 bases). CDR3 bases: TGTGCCAGCAGTATCCAGGGTAAGAACACTGAAGCTTTCTTT. Protein: CASSIQGKNTEAFF.